The entry that follows covers one TCR beta chain sequence. Its antigen is unknown. Trimming took 1 base from V and 3 from J, leaving 6 bases between them. The V gene's germline CDR1 is SEHNR and CDR2 FQNEAQ (reference sequence). The CDR3 extends over 13 amino acids. Some clones are missing from TCRdb's copy, which holds only in-frame ones; the method was immunoSEQ multiplex PCR. The sample records roughly 50,000 clones, 75% to 90% being singletons. ViraFEST expansion of antigen-specific CD4+ T cells with viral peptide pools preceded sequencing. The authors isolated CD4+ T cells after around nine days of culture. Absence of prior SARS-CoV-2 infection characterized the vaccine recipients, who showed negative nucleocapsid antibodies. Half-medium exchanges with IL-2 medium took place on days 3 and 7. The data were taken from a study of vaccination effects on CD4 cells after COVID-19. Turning to the study itself: Each participant received a vaccine that was either BNT162b2 or mRNA-1273, given as two doses.

Study results and caveats: Infection- and vaccine-induced clones contracted markedly late after vaccination.

This TCR came from a human donor who received a COVID-19 vaccine. V and J are TRBV7-9 and TRBJ2-5; D call uncertain. The sequencing used CD4+ T cells from PBMCs cultured with HCoV-229E spike peptides, collected before COVID-19 vaccination. The CDR3 DNA sequence: TGTGCCAGCAGCTTAGAATGGAAAGAGACCCAGTACTTC. Encoded protein: CASSLEWKETQYF.